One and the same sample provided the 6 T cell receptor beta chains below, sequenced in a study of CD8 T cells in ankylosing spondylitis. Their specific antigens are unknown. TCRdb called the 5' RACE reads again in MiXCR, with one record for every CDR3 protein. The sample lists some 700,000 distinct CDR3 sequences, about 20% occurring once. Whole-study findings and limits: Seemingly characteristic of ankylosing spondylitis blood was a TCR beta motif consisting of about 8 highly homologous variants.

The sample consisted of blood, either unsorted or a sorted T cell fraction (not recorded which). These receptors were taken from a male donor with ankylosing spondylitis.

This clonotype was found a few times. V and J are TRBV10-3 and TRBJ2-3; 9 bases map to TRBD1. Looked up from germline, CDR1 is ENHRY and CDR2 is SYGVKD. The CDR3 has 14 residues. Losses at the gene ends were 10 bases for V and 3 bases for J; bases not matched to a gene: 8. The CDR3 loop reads CATTDRGLTDTQYF. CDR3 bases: TGTGCCACCACAGACAGGGGGTTGACAGATACGCAGTATTTT.

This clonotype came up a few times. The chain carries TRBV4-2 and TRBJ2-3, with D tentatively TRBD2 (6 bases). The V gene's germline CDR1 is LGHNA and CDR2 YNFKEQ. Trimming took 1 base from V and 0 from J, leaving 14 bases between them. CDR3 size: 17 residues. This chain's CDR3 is CASSQAWGVTSTDTQYF. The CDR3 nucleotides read TGTGCCAGCAGCCAAGCTTGGGGGGTTACTAGCACAGATACGCAGTATTTT.

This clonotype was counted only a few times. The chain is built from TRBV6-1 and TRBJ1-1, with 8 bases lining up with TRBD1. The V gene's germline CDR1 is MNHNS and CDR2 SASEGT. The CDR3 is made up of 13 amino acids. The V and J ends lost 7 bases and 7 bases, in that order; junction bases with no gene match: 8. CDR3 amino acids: CASIPDRVGEAFF. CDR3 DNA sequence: TGTGCCAGCATACCGGACAGGGTTGGTGAAGCTTTCTTT.

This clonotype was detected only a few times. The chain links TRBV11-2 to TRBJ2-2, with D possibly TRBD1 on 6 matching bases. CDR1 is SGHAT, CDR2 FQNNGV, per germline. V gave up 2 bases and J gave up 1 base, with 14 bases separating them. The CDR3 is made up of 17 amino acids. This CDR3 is CASSLHRVQVNTGELFF. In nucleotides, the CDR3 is TGTGCCAGCAGCTTACACAGGGTACAGGTGAACACCGGGGAGCTGTTTTTT.

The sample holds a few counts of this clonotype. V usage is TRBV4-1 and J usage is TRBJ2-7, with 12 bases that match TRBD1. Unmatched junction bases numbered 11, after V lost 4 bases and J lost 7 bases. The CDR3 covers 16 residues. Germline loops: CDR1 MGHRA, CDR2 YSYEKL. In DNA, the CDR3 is TGCGCCAGCAGCCCAATAACCGGGACAGGGGGCCGGGAGCAGTACTTC. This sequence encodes CASSPITGTGGREQYF.

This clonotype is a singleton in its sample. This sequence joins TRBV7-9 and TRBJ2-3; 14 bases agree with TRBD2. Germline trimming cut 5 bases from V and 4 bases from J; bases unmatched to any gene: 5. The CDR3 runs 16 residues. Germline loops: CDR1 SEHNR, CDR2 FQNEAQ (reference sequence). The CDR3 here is CASSAQTSGGADTQYF. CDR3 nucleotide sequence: TGTGCCAGCAGCGCCCAGACTAGCGGGGGGGCAGATACGCAGTATTTT.